This section outlines one T cell receptor (beta chain) sequence together with its context. Repertoires were generated with immunoSEQ multiplex PCR, while TCRdb's copy carries only in-frame clones and drops some. The sample lists tens of thousands of clones; roughly 78% were seen once. V gave up 6 bases and J gave up 4 bases, with 13 bases separating them. Germline CDR1 is MDHEN and CDR2 is SYDVKM. This CDR3 is 14 amino acids long. These data originate in a study of blood T cell repertoires in COVID-19. The chain joins TRBV28 to TRBJ1-5; D may be TRBD1 (5 bases). This clonotype originated in a woman older than 75 with acute or convalescent COVID-19. Sample: peripheral blood. The CDR3 DNA reads TGTGCCAGCAGGGCGGACATCTTAAATCAGCCCCAGCATTTT. Amino acids: CASRADILNQPQHF.